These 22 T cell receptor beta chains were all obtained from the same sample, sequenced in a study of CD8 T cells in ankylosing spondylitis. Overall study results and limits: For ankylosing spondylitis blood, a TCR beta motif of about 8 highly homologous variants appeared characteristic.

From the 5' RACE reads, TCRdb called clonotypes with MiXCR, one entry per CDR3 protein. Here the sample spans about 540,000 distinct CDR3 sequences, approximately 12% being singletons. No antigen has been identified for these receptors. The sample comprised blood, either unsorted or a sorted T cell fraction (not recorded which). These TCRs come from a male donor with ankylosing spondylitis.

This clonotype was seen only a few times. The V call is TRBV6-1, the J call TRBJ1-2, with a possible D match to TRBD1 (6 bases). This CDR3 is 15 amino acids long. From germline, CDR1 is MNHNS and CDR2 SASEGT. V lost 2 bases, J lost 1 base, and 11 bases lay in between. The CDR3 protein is CASSENGGINYGYTF. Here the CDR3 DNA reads TGTGCCAGCAGTGAAAACGGGGGCATTAACTATGGCTACACCTTC.

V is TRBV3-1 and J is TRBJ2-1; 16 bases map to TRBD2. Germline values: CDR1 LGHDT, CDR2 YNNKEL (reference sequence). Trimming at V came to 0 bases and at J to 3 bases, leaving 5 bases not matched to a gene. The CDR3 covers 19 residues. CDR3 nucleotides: TGTGCCAGCAGCCAAGAGGGACTAGCGGGAGGGACCTTCTACAATGAGCAGTTCTTC. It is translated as CASSQEGLAGGTFYNEQFF.

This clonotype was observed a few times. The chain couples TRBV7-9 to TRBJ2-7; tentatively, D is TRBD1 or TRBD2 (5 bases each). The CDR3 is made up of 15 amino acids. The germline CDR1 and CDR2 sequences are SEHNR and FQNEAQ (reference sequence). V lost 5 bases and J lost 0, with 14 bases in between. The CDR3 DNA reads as TGTGCCAGCAGCCCCGGGGCCCGGAGCTCCTACGAGCAGTACTTC. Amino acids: CASSPGARSSYEQYF.

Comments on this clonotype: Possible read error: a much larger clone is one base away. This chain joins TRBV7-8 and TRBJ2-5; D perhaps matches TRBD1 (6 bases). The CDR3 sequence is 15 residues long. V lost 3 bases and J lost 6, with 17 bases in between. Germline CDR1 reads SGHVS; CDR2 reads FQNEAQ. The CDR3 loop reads CASSLDRMIRKTQYF. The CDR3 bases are TGTGCCAGCAGCTTGGACAGAATGATAAGGAAGACCCAGTACTTC.

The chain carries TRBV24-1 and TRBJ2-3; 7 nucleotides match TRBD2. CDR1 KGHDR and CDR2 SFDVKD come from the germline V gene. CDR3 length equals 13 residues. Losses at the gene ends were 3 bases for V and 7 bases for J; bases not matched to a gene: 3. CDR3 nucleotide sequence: TGTGCCACCAGTGATCTGGGGGGGAATACGCAGTATTTT. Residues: CATSDLGGNTQYF.

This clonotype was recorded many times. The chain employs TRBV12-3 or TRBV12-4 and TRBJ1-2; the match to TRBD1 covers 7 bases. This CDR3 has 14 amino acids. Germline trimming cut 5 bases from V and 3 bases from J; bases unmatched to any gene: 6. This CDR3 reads CASSRGQAYYGYTF. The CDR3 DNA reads TGTGCCAGCAGTCGTGGACAGGCCTACTATGGCTACACCTTC.

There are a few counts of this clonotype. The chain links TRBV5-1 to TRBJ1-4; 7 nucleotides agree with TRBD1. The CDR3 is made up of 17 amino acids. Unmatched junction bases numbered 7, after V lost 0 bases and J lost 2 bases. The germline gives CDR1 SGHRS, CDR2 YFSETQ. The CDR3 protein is CASSLEPQGSTNEKLFF. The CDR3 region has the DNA TGCGCCAGCAGCTTGGAACCACAGGGGTCGACTAATGAAAAACTGTTTTTT.

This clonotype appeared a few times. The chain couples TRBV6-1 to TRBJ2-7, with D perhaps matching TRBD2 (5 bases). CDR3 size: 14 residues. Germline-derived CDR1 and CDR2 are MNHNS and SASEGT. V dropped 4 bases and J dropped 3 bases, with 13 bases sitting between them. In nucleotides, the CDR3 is TGTGCCAGCAGTGGTCCCCGGAGGAACTACGAGCAGTACGTC. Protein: CASSGPRRNYEQYV.

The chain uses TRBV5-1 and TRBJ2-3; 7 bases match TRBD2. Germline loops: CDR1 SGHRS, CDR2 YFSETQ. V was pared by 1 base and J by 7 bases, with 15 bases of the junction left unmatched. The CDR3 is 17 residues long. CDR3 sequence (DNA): TGCGCCAGCAGCTTGAGGATGGCGGGAGAGATCGTTAATACGCAGTATTTT. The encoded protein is CASSLRMAGEIVNTQYF.

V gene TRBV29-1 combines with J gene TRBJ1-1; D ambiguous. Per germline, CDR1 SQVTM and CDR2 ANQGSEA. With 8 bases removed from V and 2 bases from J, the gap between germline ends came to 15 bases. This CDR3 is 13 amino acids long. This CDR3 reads CSSPRAGNTEAFF. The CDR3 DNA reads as TGCAGCTCCCCTCGAGCAGGCAACACTGAAGCTTTCTTT.

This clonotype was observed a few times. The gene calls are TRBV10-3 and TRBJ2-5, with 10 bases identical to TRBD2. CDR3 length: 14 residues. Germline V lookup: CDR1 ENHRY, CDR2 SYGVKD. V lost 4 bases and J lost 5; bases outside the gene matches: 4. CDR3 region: CAISASGSIETQYF. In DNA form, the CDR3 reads TGTGCCATCAGTGCTAGCGGGAGTATCGAGACCCAGTACTTC.

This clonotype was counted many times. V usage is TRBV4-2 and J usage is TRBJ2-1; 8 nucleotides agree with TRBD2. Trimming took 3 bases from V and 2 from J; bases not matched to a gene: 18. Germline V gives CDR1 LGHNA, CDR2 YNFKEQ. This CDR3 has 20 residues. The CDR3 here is CASSQTAAVGAGDPYNEQFF. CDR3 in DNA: TGTGCCAGCAGCCAGACTGCTGCGGTGGGAGCGGGGGATCCCTACAATGAGCAGTTCTTC.

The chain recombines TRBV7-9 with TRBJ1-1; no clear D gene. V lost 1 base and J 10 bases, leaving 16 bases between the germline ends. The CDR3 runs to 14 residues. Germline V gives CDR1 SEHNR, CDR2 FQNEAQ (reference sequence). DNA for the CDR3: TGTGCCAGCAGCTTAGAAGGGTCGCCCCTGGGAGCTTTCTTT. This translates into CASSLEGSPLGAFF.

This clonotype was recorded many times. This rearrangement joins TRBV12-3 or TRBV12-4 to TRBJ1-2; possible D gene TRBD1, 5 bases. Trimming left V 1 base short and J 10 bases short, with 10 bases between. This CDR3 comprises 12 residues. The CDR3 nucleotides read TGTGCCAGCAGTTTAGTGGGGCAGATCTACACCTTC. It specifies CASSLVGQIYTF.

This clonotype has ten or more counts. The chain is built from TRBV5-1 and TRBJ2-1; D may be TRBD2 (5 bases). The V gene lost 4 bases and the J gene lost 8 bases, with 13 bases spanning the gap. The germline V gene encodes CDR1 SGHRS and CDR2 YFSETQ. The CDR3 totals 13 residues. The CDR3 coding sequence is TGCGCCAGCAGCACCGCTAGCTCCGATGAGCAGTTCTTC. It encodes CASSTASSDEQFF.

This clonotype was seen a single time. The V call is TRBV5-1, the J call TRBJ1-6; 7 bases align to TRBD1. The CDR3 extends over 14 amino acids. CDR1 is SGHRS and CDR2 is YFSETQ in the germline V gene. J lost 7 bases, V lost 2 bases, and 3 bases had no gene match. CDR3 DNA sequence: TGCGCCAGCAGCTTACAGGGGTGGAATTCACCCCTCCACTTT. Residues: CASSLQGWNSPLHF.

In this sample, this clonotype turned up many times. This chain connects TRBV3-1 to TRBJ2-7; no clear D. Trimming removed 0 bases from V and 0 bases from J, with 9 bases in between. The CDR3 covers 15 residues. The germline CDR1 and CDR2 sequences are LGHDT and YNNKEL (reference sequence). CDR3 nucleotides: TGTGCCAGCAGCCAAGAGGGGTTGAGCTCCTACGAGCAGTACTTC. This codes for CASSQEGLSSYEQYF.

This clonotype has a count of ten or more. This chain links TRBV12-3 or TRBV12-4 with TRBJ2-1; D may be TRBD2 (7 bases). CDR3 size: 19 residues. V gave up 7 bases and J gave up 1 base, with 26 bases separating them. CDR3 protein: CASTRRGGRGLGSYNEQFF. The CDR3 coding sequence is TGTGCCAGCACCAGGAGGGGGGGTAGGGGTTTAGGGTCCTACAATGAGCAGTTCTTC.

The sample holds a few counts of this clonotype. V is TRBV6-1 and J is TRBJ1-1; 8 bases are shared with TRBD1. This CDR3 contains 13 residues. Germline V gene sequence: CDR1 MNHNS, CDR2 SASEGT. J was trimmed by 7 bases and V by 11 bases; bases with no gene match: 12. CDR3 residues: CASRTGRVGEAFF. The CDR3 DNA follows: TGTGCCTCCAGGACAGGGAGGGTTGGTGAAGCTTTCTTT.

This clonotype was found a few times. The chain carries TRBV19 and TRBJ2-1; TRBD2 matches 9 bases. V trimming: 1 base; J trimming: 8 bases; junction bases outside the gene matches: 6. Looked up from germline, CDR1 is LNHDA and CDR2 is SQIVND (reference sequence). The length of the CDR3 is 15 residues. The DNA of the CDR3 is TGTGCCAGTAGTATAGGACTAGCGGTCTCGGATGAGCAGTTCTTC. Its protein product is CASSIGLAVSDEQFF.

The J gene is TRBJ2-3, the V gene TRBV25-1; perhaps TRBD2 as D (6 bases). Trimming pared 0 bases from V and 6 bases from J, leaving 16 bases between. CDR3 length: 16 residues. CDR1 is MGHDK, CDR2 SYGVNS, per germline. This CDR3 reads CASSEYSGRARDTQYF. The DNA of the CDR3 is TGTGCCAGCAGTGAATATAGCGGAAGAGCCAGGGATACGCAGTATTTT.

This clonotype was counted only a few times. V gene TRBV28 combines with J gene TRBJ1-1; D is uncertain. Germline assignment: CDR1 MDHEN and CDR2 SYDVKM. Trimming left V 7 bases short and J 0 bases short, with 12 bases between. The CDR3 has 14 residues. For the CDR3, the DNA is TGTGCCAGCAAGCCGCCCCTTTTGAACACTGAAGCTTTCTTT. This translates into CASKPPLLNTEAFF. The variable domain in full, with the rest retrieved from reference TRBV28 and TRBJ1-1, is DVKVTQSSRYLVKRTGEKVFLECVQDMDHENMFWYRQDPGLGLRLIYFSYDVKMKEKGDIPEGYSVSREKKERFSLILESASTNQTSMYLCASKPPLLNTEAFFGQGTRLTVV.